Described below is a single TCR beta chain sequence and its context. Its antigen is undetermined. Whenever a sample was processed, at least 7 million PBMCs were isolated. The V gene end was trimmed by 4 bases and the J gene end by 10 bases; junction bases not matched to a gene: 10. The CDR3 has 16 residues. Germline CDR1 and CDR2: SGHTA and FQGNSA. Primers used in a second PCR of roughly 7 to 11 cycles were a sample-barcoded 5' primer and a J-beta primer mix. Each cDNA molecule carried a tag from a template-switch adaptor that contained 12 random nucleotides. TCRdb passed the 5' RACE reads through MiXCR, listing each CDR3 protein once. The table includes roughly 1,500,000 distinct CDR3 sequences, about 35% detected once. The record originates from a study of blood T cells in healthy people across ages. Regarding the study as a whole: There was a strong correlation between TCR beta diversity and naive T cell percentage.

This chain uses TRBV7-2 with TRBJ2-1, with 13 bases that match TRBD2. The receptor was derived from a woman aged 30 to 39 in good health. Sequencing was done on a sample of blood. CDR3 amino acids: CASSSGGLAGLSEQFF. The CDR3 nucleotides read TGTGCCAGCAGCTCAGGGGGACTAGCGGGGCTTTCGGAGCAGTTCTTC.